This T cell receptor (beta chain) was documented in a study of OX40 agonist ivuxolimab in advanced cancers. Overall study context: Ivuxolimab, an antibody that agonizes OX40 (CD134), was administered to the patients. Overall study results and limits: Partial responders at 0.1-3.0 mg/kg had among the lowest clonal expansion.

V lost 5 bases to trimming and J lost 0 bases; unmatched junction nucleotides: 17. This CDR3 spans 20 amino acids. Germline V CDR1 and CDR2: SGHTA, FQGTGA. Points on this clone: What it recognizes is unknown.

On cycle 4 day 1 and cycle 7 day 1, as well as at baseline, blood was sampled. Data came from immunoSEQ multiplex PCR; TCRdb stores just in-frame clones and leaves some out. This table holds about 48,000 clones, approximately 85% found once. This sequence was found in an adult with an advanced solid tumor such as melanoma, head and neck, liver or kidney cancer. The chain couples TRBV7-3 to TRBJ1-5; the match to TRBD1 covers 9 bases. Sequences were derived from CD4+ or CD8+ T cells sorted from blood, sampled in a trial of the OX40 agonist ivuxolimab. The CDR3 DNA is TGTGCCAGCAGCCCGATAGCTGGGACAGGGCGATTATATAGCAATCAGCCCCAGCATTTT. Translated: CASSPIAGTGRLYSNQPQHF.